A selection of T cell receptor beta chains follows, all from one sample in a study of T cells in Graves' hyperthyroidism and ophthalmopathy. TCRdb passed the multiplex PCR reads through MiXCR, listing each CDR3 protein once. This table has about 500,000 distinct CDR3 sequences, 46% appearing once. The sequenced sample consisted of peripheral blood or thyroid tissue (not recorded which). The receptors stem from an adult woman with Graves' disease, either hyperthyroidism or ophthalmopathy (not recorded which). Each CDR3 is given with its conserved first and last residue. The D gene is left open where the match is weak. Rows may omit the clone size; those that give it use once, few, many or a size class.

D,size,V,J,CDR3,DNA
-,-,TRBV20-1,TRBJ2-7,CSVTAGNLHEQYF,TGCAGTGTGACGGCGGGTAACCTTCACGAGCAGTACTTC
TRBD1,few,TRBV10-3,TRBJ2-7,CAISGGQGTYEQYF,TGTGCCATCAGCGGGGGACAGGGTACTTACGAGCAGTACTTC
-,few,TRBV29-1,TRBJ1-2,CSVDSHYGYTF,TGCAGCGTGGACAGCCACTATGGCTACACCTTC
-,-,TRBV29-1,TRBJ1-6,CSRSYNSPLHF,TGCAGCCGGAGCTATAATTCACCCCTCCACTTT
TRBD1,-,TRBV29-1,TRBJ2-5,CSVRTGGETQYF,TGCAGCGTTAGGACAGGGGGAGAGACCCAGTACTTC
-,many,TRBV6-2/TRBV6-3,TRBJ1-1,CASSTSTGWDTEAFF,-
-,-,TRBV11-2,TRBJ2-2,CASSLVRETGELFF,TGTGCCAGCAGCTTAGTCAGGGAAACCGGGGAGCTGTTTTTT
-,many,TRBV7-9,TRBJ2-7,CASSLRTYEQYF,TGTGCCAGCAGCTTGAGGACCTACGAGCAGTACTTC
-,-,TRBV24-1,TRBJ2-6,CATSIGTNSGANVLTF,TGTGCCACCAGTATCGGGACAAACTCTGGGGCCAACGTCCTGACTTTC
-,-,TRBV7-2,TRBJ2-3,CASSLAIAGGTDTQYF,TGTGCCAGCAGCTTAGCGATAGCTGGTGGCACAGATACGCAGTATTTT
-,-,TRBV6-4,TRBJ1-1,CASSATPLNTEAFF,TGTGCCAGCAGCGCGACACCATTGAACACTGAAGCTTTCTTT
-,-,TRBV6-1,TRBJ1-5,CASSYGPGQTDQPQHF,TGTGCCAGCAGTTACGGCCCCGGACAGACCGATCAGCCCCAGCATTTT
-,-,TRBV11-2,TRBJ1-4,CASSFFGAGGSEKLLF,TGTGCCAGCAGCTTTTTTGGGGCTGGCGGGAGTGAAAAACTGCTTTTT
-,-,TRBV11-2,TRBJ1-1,CASGQELTGAFF,TGTGCCAGCGGGCAGGAACTAACCGGAGCTTTCTTT
-,-,TRBV28,TRBJ2-7,CASSVTESSYEQYF,TGTGCCAGCAGTGTCACTGAAAGCTCCTACGAGCAGTACTTC
TRBD2,many,TRBV6-6,TRBJ2-2,CASRQGLAGVGELFF,TGTGCCAGCAGACAGGGACTAGCGGGAGTCGGGGAGCTGTTTTTT
-,many,TRBV19,TRBJ2-7,CASTQTGNSYEQYF,TGTGCCAGTACTCAGACGGGGAACTCCTACGAGCAGTACTTC
-,-,TRBV20-1,TRBJ2-5,CSAPEPGETQYF,TGCAGTGCTCCCGAACCGGGGGAGACCCAGTACTTC
TRBD1,many,TRBV20-1,TRBJ2-2,CSARDRRGHGELFF,TGCAGTGCTAGAGATCGTAGGGGGCACGGGGAGCTGTTTTTT
-,-,TRBV19,TRBJ2-5,CASSIGIRNQPQYF,TGTGCCAGTAGTATAGGGATCCGCAATCAGCCCCAGTACTTC
TRBD2,once,TRBV20-1,TRBJ2-5,CSARLLAVQETQYF,TGCAGTGCTCGATTACTAGCGGTTCAAGAGACCCAGTACTTC
-,few,TRBV15,TRBJ2-7,CATSRDVRGGHEQYF,TGTGCCACCAGCAGAGATGTCAGGGGAGGGCACGAGCAGTACTTC
-,few,TRBV5-1,TRBJ1-2,CASSFDRTGNTF,TGCGCCAGCAGCTTTGACAGGACTGGAAACACCTTC
-,many,TRBV20-1,TRBJ2-5,CSANGFEQETQYF,TGCAGTGCCAACGGGTTTGAACAAGAGACCCAGTACTTC
-,-,TRBV30,TRBJ2-2,CAWSVSNTGELFF,TGTGCCTGGAGTGTAAGCAACACCGGGGAGCTGTTTTTT
TRBD1,few,TRBV7-9,TRBJ1-1,CASSHRDRGYAFF,TGTGCCAGCAGCCACCGGGACAGGGGATATGCTTTCTTT
TRBD1,-,TRBV20-1,TRBJ1-6,CSVPTGGLSPLHF,TGCAGTGTCCCGACAGGGGGACTGTCGCCCCTCCACTTT
-,-,TRBV20-1,TRBJ1-1,CSASSLGRRDTEAFF,TGCAGTGCCAGCAGCTTAGGGAGAAGAGACACTGAAGCTTTCTTT
TRBD2,few,TRBV28,TRBJ2-7,CASRWTSGYEQYF,TGTGCCAGCAGATGGACTAGCGGCTACGAGCAGTACTTC
-,-,TRBV7-3,TRBJ2-1,CASSLRGAYNEQFF,TGTGCCAGCAGCTTGCGCGGCGCGTACAATGAGCAGTTCTTC
TRBD1,-,TRBV15,TRBJ1-6,CASSPGTGDSSPLHF,TGTGCCAGCTCACCAGGGACAGGGGATTCATCACCCCTCCACTTT
-,many,TRBV6-4,TRBJ2-7,CAPGKTENTYEQYF,TGTGCCCCAGGGAAAACGGAAAATACCTACGAGCAGTACTTC
-,once,TRBV11-3,TRBJ1-2,CASSSPGLTYGYTF,TGTGCCAGCAGCTCCCCAGGTCTTACCTATGGCTACACCTTC
TRBD2,-,TRBV5-8,TRBJ2-5,CASSWTSGRETQYF,TGTGCCAGCAGCTGGACTAGCGGCCGGGAGACCCAGTACTTC
TRBD1,-,TRBV7-9,TRBJ1-5,CASSHRDRRAGNPPQHF,TGTGCCAGCAGCCACCGGGACAGAAGGGCTGGCAATCCGCCCCAGCATTTT
-,few,TRBV29-1,TRBJ2-7,CSVEAQRVGEQYF,TGCAGCGTTGAGGCCCAAAGGGTGGGGGAGCAGTACTTC
-,-,TRBV5-5,TRBJ1-1,CASTSGTEAFF,TGTGCCAGCACATCAGGCACTGAAGCTTTCTTT
-,-,TRBV12-3/TRBV12-4,TRBJ2-7,CASSKASLTYEQYF,TGTGCCAGCAGTAAGGCTTCGCTCACCTACGAGCAGTACTTC
TRBD1,many,TRBV7-8,TRBJ1-2,CASSLAPGQYYGYTF,TGTGCCAGCAGCTTAGCGCCGGGACAGTATTATGGCTACACCTTC
TRBD2,few,TRBV7-8,TRBJ2-5,CASSPRAGGSLETQYF,TGTGCCAGCAGCCCTAGAGCGGGGGGCTCTCTGGAGACCCAGTACTTC
-,many,TRBV20-1,TRBJ1-3,CSALRGIVDTIYF,TGCAGTGCCCTCCGGGGCATTGTTGACACCATATATTTT